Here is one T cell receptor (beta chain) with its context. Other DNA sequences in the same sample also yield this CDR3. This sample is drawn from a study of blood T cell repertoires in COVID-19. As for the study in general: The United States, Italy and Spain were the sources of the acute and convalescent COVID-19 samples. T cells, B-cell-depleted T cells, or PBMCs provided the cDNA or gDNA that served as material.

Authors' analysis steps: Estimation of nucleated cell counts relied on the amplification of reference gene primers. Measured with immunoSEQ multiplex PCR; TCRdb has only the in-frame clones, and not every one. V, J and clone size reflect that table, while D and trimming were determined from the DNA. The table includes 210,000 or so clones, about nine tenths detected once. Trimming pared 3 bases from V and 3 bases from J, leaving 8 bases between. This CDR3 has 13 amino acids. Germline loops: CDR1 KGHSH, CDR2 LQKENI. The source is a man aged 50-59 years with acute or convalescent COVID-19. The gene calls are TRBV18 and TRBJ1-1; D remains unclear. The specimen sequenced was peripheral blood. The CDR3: CASSPGQDTEAFF. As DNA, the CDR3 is TGTGCCAGCTCACCCGGCCAGGACACTGAAGCTTTCTTT.